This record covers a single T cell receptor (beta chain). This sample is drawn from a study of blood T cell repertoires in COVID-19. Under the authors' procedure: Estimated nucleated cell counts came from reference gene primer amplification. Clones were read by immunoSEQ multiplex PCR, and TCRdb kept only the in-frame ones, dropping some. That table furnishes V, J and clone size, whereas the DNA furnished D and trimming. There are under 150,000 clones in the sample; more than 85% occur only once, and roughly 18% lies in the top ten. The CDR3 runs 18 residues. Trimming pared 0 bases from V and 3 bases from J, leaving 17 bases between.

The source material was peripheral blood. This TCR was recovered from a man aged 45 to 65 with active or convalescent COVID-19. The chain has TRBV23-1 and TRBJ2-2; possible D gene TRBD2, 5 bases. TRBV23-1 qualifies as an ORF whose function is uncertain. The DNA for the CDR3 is TGCGCCAGCAGTCAATCTCTTTCGGGGTTTAGGGACACCGGGGAGCTGTTTTTT. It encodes CASSQSLSGFRDTGELFF.